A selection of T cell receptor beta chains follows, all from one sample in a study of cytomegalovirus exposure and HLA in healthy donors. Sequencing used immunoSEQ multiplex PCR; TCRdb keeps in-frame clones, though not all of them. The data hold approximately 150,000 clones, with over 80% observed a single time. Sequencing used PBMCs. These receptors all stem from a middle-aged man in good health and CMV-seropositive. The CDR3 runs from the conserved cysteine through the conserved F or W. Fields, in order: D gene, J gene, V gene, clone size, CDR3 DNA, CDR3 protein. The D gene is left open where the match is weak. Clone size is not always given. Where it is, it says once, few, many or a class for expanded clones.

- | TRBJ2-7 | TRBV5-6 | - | TGTGCCAGCAGCGAGAGCTACGAGCAGTACTTC | CASSESYEQYF
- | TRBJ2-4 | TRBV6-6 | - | TGTGCCAGCAGTTACCGGTTTGCGGACAAAAACATTCAGTACTTC | CASSYRFADKNIQYF
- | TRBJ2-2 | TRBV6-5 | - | TGTGCCAGCAGGCGGGGGCCTCACACCGGGGAGCTGTTTTTT | CASRRGPHTGELFF
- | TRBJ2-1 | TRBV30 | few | TGTGCCTGGAAGTGGGCAGTCCGAACCTACAATGAGCAGTTCTTC | CAWKWAVRTYNEQFF
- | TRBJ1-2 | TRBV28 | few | TGTGCCAGCAGCACCAGGGGCAGGGACTATGGCTACACCTTC | CASSTRGRDYGYTF
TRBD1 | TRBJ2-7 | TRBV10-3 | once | TGTGCCATCACCCCGACAGGGGGTGTCATATACGAGCAGTACTTC | CAITPTGGVIYEQYF
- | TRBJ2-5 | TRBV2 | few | TGTGCCAGCAGGATCAACAGACAAGAGACCCAGTACTTC | CASRINRQETQYF
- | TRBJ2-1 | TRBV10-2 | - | TGCGCCAGCAGTGATGGGGCAGGGGGAGGCAATGAGCAGTTCTTC | CASSDGAGGGNEQFF
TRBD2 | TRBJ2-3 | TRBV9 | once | TGTGCCAGCAGCGTAGAAGGGGGACTAGCAGATACGCAGTATTTT | CASSVEGGLADTQYF
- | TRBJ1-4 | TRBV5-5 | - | TGTGCCAGCAGCCCTTGGGCCGCAACTAATGAAAAACTGTTTTTT | CASSPWAATNEKLFF
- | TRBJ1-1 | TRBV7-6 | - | TGTGCCAGCAGCGCGGGGCTAGAGAACACTGGAGCTTTCTTT | CASSAGLENTGAFF
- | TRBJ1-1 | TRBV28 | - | TGTGCCAGCAGTTTAAACAGGAACACTGAAGCTTTCTTT | CASSLNRNTEAFF
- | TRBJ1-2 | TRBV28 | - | TGTGCCAGCAGTAGACAGGTTAACTATGGCTACACCTTC | CASSRQVNYGYTF
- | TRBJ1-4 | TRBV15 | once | TGTGCCACCAGCAGAGCTTTGGGGGGTAATGAAAAACTGTTTTTT | CATSRALGGNEKLFF
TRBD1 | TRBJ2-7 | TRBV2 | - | TGTGCCAGCAGTGAAAGGTGGGGACAGGGAGGGTACGAGCAGTACTTC | CASSERWGQGGYEQYF
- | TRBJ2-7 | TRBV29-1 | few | TGCAGCGTTTTTAAAGGGGGCTACGAGCAGTACTTC | CSVFKGGYEQYF
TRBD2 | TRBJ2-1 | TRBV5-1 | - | TGCGCCAGCAGCTTGAACCCTAGCGGGGCCCATGAGCAGTTCTTC | CASSLNPSGAHEQFF
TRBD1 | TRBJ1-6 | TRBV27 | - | TGTGCCAGCAGCAATACCTGGACAGGGAGTACCCCCCTCCACTTT | CASSNTWTGSTPLHF
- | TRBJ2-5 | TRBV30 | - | TGTGCCTGGAGTATCTACACGGACTATCCAGAGACCCAGTACTTC | CAWSIYTDYPETQYF
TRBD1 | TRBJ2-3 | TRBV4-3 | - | TGCGCCAGCAGCCTACTGACAGGGTCCACAGATACGCAGTATTTT | CASSLLTGSTDTQYF
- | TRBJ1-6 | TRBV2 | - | TGTGCCAGCAGTCTCCGTCCTGGGGGGAATTCACCCCTCCACTTT | CASSLRPGGNSPLHF
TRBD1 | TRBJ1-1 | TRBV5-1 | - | TGCGCCAGCAGCTTGAGGTTGAGGGGGCAGGGGATCACTGAAGCTTTCTTT | CASSLRLRGQGITEAFF